Below, 25 T cell receptor beta chains from the same sample are listed, as sequenced in a study of control samples from healthy donors and cancer patients. Sequenced by immunoSEQ multiplex PCR; TCRdb stores in-frame clones only, minus some. The sample holds 100,000 to 150,000 clones, roughly nine tenths seen once. The sequenced material came from blood. These receptors were collected from a man between 18 and 35 years old in good health.

This sequence joins TRBV2 and TRBJ2-7; 7 positions match TRBD1. Looked up from germline, CDR1 is SNHLY and CDR2 is FYNNEI. V lost 4 bases, J lost 2 bases, and 5 bases stayed unmatched. There are 14 residues in the CDR3. In DNA form, the CDR3 reads TGTGCCAGCAGTGGACAGGGCCCCCCCTACGAGCAGTACTTC. Translation gives CASSGQGPPYEQYF.

The chain couples TRBV19 to TRBJ2-5; weak D call: TRBD1 (5 bases). Germline V CDR1 and CDR2: LNHDA, SQIVND (reference sequence). The CDR3 sequence is 16 residues long. The germline V and J ends were trimmed by 1 base and 0 bases, with 12 bases remaining between them. CDR3 nucleotides: TGTGCCAGTAGTATAGGTGACAGCGAGTACCAAGAGACCCAGTACTTC. Translation: CASSIGDSEYQETQYF.

This chain links TRBV5-6 with TRBJ2-5; D tentatively fits TRBD1 or TRBD2 (6 bases each). CDR1 and CDR2 from the germline V gene are SGHDT and YYEEEE. V was shortened by 0 bases and J by 4 bases, with 10 bases between the two germline ends. CDR3 size: 14 residues. The CDR3: CASSLGGGGETQYF. The CDR3 bases are TGTGCCAGCAGCTTGGGAGGGGGAGGAGAGACCCAGTACTTC.

The CDR3 sequence: CASSRTARNEQFF. DNA of the CDR3: TGTGCCAGCAGTAGGACGGCCCGTAATGAGCAGTTCTTC. The chain recombines TRBV6-5 with TRBJ2-1; no clear D. Germline V gene sequence: CDR1 MNHEY, CDR2 SVGAGI. The CDR3 contains 13 residues. Trimming took 5 bases from V and 7 from J, leaving 12 bases between them.

The rearrangement joins TRBV19 to TRBJ2-6, with D perhaps assigned TRBD1 or TRBD2 (5 bases each). CDR3 size: 14 residues. Trimming shortened V by 8 bases and J by 0 bases, and 8 bases separated the two germline ends. The germline V gene encodes CDR1 LNHDA and CDR2 SQIVND (reference sequence). The CDR3 loop reads CASRDLSGANVLTF. CDR3 sequence (DNA): TGTGCCAGTCGGGACCTCTCTGGGGCCAACGTCCTGACTTTC. Full variable domain (rest looked up from reference TRBV19 and TRBJ2-6): DGGITQSPKYLFRKEGQNVTLSCEQNLNHDAMYWYRQDPGQGLRLIYYSQIVNDFQKGDIAEGYSVSREKKESFPLTVTSAQKNPTAFYLCASRDLSGANVLTFGAGSRLTVL.

This chain uses TRBV20-1 with TRBJ1-3; perhaps TRBD1 as D (5 bases). The CDR3 is 12 amino acids. Trimming left V 3 bases short and J 8 bases short, with 11 bases between. Germline V gives CDR1 DFQATT, CDR2 SNEGSKA (reference sequence). The CDR3 DNA reads as TGCAGTGCTAGTGTCGGGGGAGACACCATATATTTT. It specifies CSASVGGDTIYF.

This chain uses TRBV6-5 with TRBJ2-3; D call uncertain. Per the germline V gene, CDR1 is MNHEY and CDR2 is SVGAGI. V dropped 5 bases and J dropped 0 bases, with 9 bases sitting between them. The CDR3 contains 14 residues. Here the CDR3 reads CASSTSSSTDTQYF. The DNA for the CDR3 is TGTGCCAGCAGTACCTCTTCTAGCACAGATACGCAGTATTTT.

The rearrangement joins TRBV24-1 to TRBJ2-1, with D possibly matching TRBD2 (5 bases). Per germline, CDR1 KGHDR and CDR2 SFDVKD. Trimming removed 5 bases at V and 3 bases at J, with 13 bases between. The CDR3 contains 15 residues. CDR3 DNA sequence: TGTGCCACCAGTGGGACTTTCGGACGCTACAATGAGCAGTTCTTC. As protein: CATSGTFGRYNEQFF.

The genes are TRBV10-3 and TRBJ2-3, with a weak D call TRBD1 (6 bases). Germline lookup yields CDR1 ENHRY and CDR2 SYGVKD. V was clipped by 10 bases and J by 3 bases, with 17 bases between them. The CDR3 runs to 14 residues. The CDR3 loop is CATANRAQTDTQYF. The CDR3 DNA follows: TGTGCCACGGCCAACAGGGCCCAAACAGATACGCAGTATTTT.

This clone was seen only once. The rearrangement joins TRBV21-1 to TRBJ2-7; TRBD2, the D gene given by the table, was not confirmed from the DNA. TRBV21-1 represents a pseudogene. This CDR3 has 20 residues. The CDR3 region is CASSKDEITYGTSGTDEQYF. As DNA, the CDR3 is TGTGCCAGCAGCAAAGATGAGATTACGTATGGGACTAGCGGGACCGACGAGCAGTACTTC.

The chain carries TRBV19 and TRBJ2-7, with TRBD1 matching over 8 bases. Trimming cost V 6 bases and J 3 bases; bases outside gene matches: 10. Germline V gene lookup returns CDR1 LNHDA and CDR2 SQIVND (reference sequence). The length of the CDR3 is 15 residues. The CDR3 loop is CASRRRDRSLYEQYF. CDR3 bases: TGTGCCAGTAGACGCAGGGACAGGAGTCTCTACGAGCAGTACTTC. Supplemented by reference TRBV19 and TRBJ2-7, the full variable domain reads DGGITQSPKYLFRKEGQNVTLSCEQNLNHDAMYWYRQDPGQGLRLIYYSQIVNDFQKGDIAEGYSVSREKKESFPLTVTSAQKNPTAFYLCASRRRDRSLYEQYFGPGTRLTVT.

The rearrangement joins TRBV11-2 to TRBJ2-5, with TRBD2 matching 7 bases. Trimming cost V 4 bases and J 2 bases; bases outside gene matches: 13. CDR3 length: 17 residues. The germline gives CDR1 SGHAT, CDR2 FQNNGV. The CDR3 protein is CASSYPSGGSSQETQYF. The CDR3 region has the DNA TGTGCCAGCAGCTATCCGTCAGGCGGGAGTAGTCAAGAGACCCAGTACTTC.

DNA of the CDR3: TGCGCCAGCAGCGAGGGTCCAAGGTCCGCTGAAGCTTTCTTT. Protein: CASSEGPRSAEAFF. The V call is TRBV5-1, the J call TRBJ1-1; D uncertain. The V gene's germline CDR1 is SGHRS and CDR2 YFSETQ. There are 14 residues in the CDR3. Between the trimmed V and J ends, which lost 4 bases and 6 bases, there was a span of 16 bases.

V gene TRBV27 combines with J gene TRBJ2-1; a weak D match, TRBD2 (7 bases). The CDR3 is made up of 17 amino acids. In germline, CDR1 is MNHEY, CDR2 SMNVEV (reference sequence). V was clipped by 3 bases and J by 2 bases, with 17 bases between them. CDR3 residues: CASSFSNREGPYNEQFF. As DNA, the CDR3 is TGTGCCAGCAGTTTTTCGAACAGGGAGGGCCCCTACAATGAGCAGTTCTTC.

CDR3 DNA: TGTGCCAGCAGCTTAGCGCTGGGGACTAGCGGGTACAATGAGCAGTTCTTC. Protein: CASSLALGTSGYNEQFF. The genes are TRBV7-2 and TRBJ2-1, with 12 nucleotides matching TRBD2. Germline V lookup: CDR1 SGHTA, CDR2 FQGNSA. Unmatched junction bases numbered 4, after V lost 0 bases and J lost 4 bases. The CDR3 is made up of 17 amino acids.

This clone was seen once. The J gene is TRBJ1-2, the V gene TRBV7-6; TRBD1 matches at 8 bases. CDR3 length equals 13 residues. Germline V gene data show CDR1 as SGHVS and CDR2 as FNYEAQ. Unmatched junction bases numbered 7, after V lost 5 bases and J lost 8 bases. In DNA, the CDR3 is TGTGCCAGCAGCGTAGGACAGGGTCAAGGCTACACCTTC. It is translated as CASSVGQGQGYTF.

This clone was observed a few times. V usage is TRBV27 and J usage is TRBJ2-7, with D perhaps matching TRBD1 (6 bases). The V gene lost 5 bases and the J gene lost 7 bases, with 18 bases spanning the gap. Germline lookup yields CDR1 MNHEY and CDR2 SMNVEV (reference sequence). CDR3 length equals 14 residues. The CDR3 DNA follows: TGTGCCAGCAGTACTTACAGGGAAAGTGGTGAGCAGTACTTC. Its translation is CASSTYRESGEQYF.

The DNA for the CDR3 is TGTGCCAGCAGTGAATCAAGGGGTGAAGCTTTCTTT. Translated, it gives CASSESRGEAFF. The chain combines TRBV6-1 with TRBJ1-1, with a possible D match to TRBD1 (5 bases). The germline V and J ends were trimmed by 2 bases and 7 bases, with 8 bases remaining between them. Germline values: CDR1 MNHNS, CDR2 SASEGT. The CDR3 has 12 amino acids.

The chain is built from TRBV6-5 and TRBJ2-1, with TRBD2 as a possible D gene (5 bases). V was shortened by 11 bases and J by 4 bases, with 18 bases between the two germline ends. Germline V gene lookup returns CDR1 MNHEY and CDR2 SVGAGI. CDR3 length: 14 amino acids. CDR3 residues: CAARGPGFYNEQFF. CDR3 in DNA: TGTGCCGCCCGAGGGCCGGGCTTTTACAATGAGCAGTTCTTC.

The chain links TRBV24-1 to TRBJ2-1, with TRBD2 matching over 7 bases. The ends lost 4 bases at V and 9 bases at J; junction bases unmatched: 8. Germline V lookup: CDR1 KGHDR, CDR2 SFDVKD. CDR3 length equals 14 residues. In DNA form, the CDR3 reads TGTGCCACCAGTGACCAGGGACTATTCGCTGAGCAGTTCTTC. It translates to CATSDQGLFAEQFF.

The rearrangement uses TRBV6-2 or TRBV6-3 and TRBJ2-7; unclear D gene. CDR3 length: 11 residues. V shed 4 bases and J shed 5 bases, with 6 bases lying between them. Germline V gene data show CDR1 as MNHEY and CDR2 as SVGEGT. CDR3 nucleotide sequence: TGTGCCAGCAGTTGGCCCCACGAGCAGTACTTC. Translating gives CASSWPHEQYF.

This chain joins TRBV5-1 and TRBJ2-1; 15 bases fit TRBD2. The V and J ends lost 3 bases and 5 bases, in that order; junction bases with no gene match: 3. Germline assignment: CDR1 SGHRS and CDR2 YFSETQ. The CDR3 length is 16 residues. This chain's CDR3 is CASSSGLAGGHNEQFF. In DNA, the CDR3 is TGCGCCAGCAGCTCCGGACTAGCGGGAGGGCACAATGAGCAGTTCTTC.

This sequence joins TRBV28 and TRBJ2-1; TRBD1 agrees at 10 bases. Germline assignment: CDR1 MDHEN and CDR2 SYDVKM. The CDR3 sequence is 16 residues long. Trimming cost V 5 bases and J 8 bases; bases outside gene matches: 12. The CDR3 reads CASSLPGQGGVDEQFF. In DNA, the CDR3 is TGTGCCAGCAGTCTCCCCGGACAGGGGGGGGTCGATGAGCAGTTCTTC.

The rearrangement uses TRBV19 and TRBJ2-2; D may be TRBD1 (6 bases). Trimming pared 3 bases from V and 0 bases from J, leaving 11 bases between. This CDR3 spans 16 amino acids. CDR1 is LNHDA and CDR2 is SQIVND in the germline V gene (reference sequence). CDR3 in DNA: TGTGCCAGTAGTATTCCAACAGGGACGAACACCGGGGAGCTGTTTTTT. Amino acid sequence: CASSIPTGTNTGELFF. The full variable domain, its missing parts supplied by reference TRBV19 and TRBJ2-2, is DGGITQSPKYLFRKEGQNVTLSCEQNLNHDAMYWYRQDPGQGLRLIYYSQIVNDFQKGDIAEGYSVSREKKESFPLTVTSAQKNPTAFYLCASSIPTGTNTGELFFGEGSRLTVL.

The rearrangement links TRBV11-3 to TRBJ2-4; no firm D call. The CDR3 extends over 17 amino acids. The ends were cut back, 1 base at V and 1 base at J, with 14 bases in the middle. Germline V gives CDR1 SGHNT, CDR2 YENEEA. CDR3 sequence: CASSLGLKESAKNIQYF. Here the CDR3 DNA reads TGTGCCAGCAGCTTAGGTTTGAAGGAATCGGCCAAAAACATTCAGTACTTC.